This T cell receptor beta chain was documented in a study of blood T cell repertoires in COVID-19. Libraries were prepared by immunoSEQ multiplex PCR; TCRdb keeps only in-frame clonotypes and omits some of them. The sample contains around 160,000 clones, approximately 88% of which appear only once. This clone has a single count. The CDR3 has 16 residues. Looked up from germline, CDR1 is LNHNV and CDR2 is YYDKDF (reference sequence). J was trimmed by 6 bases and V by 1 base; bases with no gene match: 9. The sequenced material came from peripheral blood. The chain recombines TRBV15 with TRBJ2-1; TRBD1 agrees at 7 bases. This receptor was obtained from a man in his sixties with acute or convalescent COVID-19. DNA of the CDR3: TGTGCCACCAGCAGAGGGAAAAGGGGGCAGGGCAATGAGCAGTTCTTC. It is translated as CATSRGKRGQGNEQFF.